This T cell receptor beta chain was retrieved from a study of blood T cell repertoires in COVID-19. Produced via immunoSEQ multiplex PCR; TCRdb's table is partial and in-frame only. The table shows some 60,000 clones, with approximately 90% occurring only once. Trimming took off 5 bases at V and 7 bases at J, with 9 bases between the two ends. The CDR3 extends over 11 amino acids. From germline, CDR1 is GTSNPN and CDR2 SVGIG (reference sequence). The sequencing input was peripheral blood. The chain links TRBV30 to TRBJ2-1; D possibly corresponds to TRBD1 (5 bases). The sequence was obtained from a man aged 40-50 years with acute or convalescent COVID-19. CDR3 DNA: TGTGCCTGGGGAAGGGGAAATGAGCAGTTCTTC. It is translated as CAWGRGNEQFF. Full variable domain (missing parts from reference TRBV30 and TRBJ2-1): SQTIHQWPATLVQPVGSPLSLECTVEGTSNPNLYWYRQAAGRGLQLLFYSVGIGQISSEVPQNLSASRPQDRQFILSSKKLLLSDSGFYLCAWGRGNEQFFGPGTRLTVL.